This TCR beta chain was sequenced for a study of blood T cell repertoires in COVID-19. Profiled with immunoSEQ multiplex PCR; TCRdb holds only in-frame clones, not every one. The sample lists 150,000 or so clones; roughly 83% were seen once. Germline-derived CDR1 and CDR2 are SGHTA and FQGTGA. The V gene end was trimmed by 3 bases and the J gene end by 5 bases; junction bases not matched to a gene: 5. The CDR3 sequence is 15 residues long. The source is a woman aged 55-70 years with COVID-19, enrolled during active disease. V gene TRBV7-3 combines with J gene TRBJ2-1; 9 bases agree with TRBD2. The source material was peripheral blood. The CDR3 DNA is TGTGCCAGCAGCTTGGCTAGCGGGACCCACAATGAGCAGTTCTTC. This gives the protein CASSLASGTHNEQFF.